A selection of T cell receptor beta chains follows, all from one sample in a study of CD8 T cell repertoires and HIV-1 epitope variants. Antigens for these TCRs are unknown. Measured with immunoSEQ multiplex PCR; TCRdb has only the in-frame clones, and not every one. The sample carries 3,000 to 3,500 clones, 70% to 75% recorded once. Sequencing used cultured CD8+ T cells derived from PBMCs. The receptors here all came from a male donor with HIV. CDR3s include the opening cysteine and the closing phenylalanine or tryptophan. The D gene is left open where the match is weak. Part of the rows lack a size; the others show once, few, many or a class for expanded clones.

CASSYSQGGSGNTIYF,TGTGCCAGCAGTTACTCACAGGGTGGCTCTGGAAACACCATATATTTT,16,TRBV6-5,-,TRBJ1-3,-
CASSPKGFSNEKLFF,TGTGCCAGCAGCCCGAAAGGTTTCTCCAATGAAAAACTGTTTTTT,15,TRBV7-9,few,TRBJ1-4,-
CASSQDVGQGNTEAFF,TGCGCCAGCAGCCAAGATGTTGGGCAGGGGAACACTGAAGCTTTCTTT,16,TRBV4-1,few,TRBJ1-1,-
CAWRGLDSPLHF,TGTGCCTGGAGGGGCTTGGATTCACCCCTCCACTTT,12,TRBV30,-,TRBJ1-6,-
CSAREPNSEFF,TGCAGTGCTAGAGAACCAAACTCGGAGTTCTTC,11,TRBV20-1,-,TRBJ2-1,-
CASSSPTSGRFYEQYF,TGTGCCAGCAGTTCCCCGACTAGCGGGAGGTTCTACGAGCAGTACTTC,16,TRBV27,few,TRBJ2-7,TRBD2
CASSEFRRAGGSTGELFF,TGTGCCAGCAGTGAATTCCGCCGAGCGGGGGGTAGCACCGGGGAGCTGTTTTTT,18,TRBV2,few,TRBJ2-2,TRBD2
CASSSGAGVGEAFF,TGTGCCAGCAGCTCGGGTGCGGGAGTGGGGGAAGCTTTCTTT,14,TRBV7-2,-,TRBJ1-1,-
CASTTWDRYEQYF,TGTGCCAGCACCACTTGGGACAGATACGAGCAGTACTTC,13,TRBV7-9,few,TRBJ2-7,TRBD1
CACRGPPDYGYTF,TGTGCCTGCCGGGGGCCTCCGGACTATGGCTACACCTTC,13,TRBV28,-,TRBJ1-2,-
CASSLNTLNTEAFF,TGTGCCAGCAGCCTAAATACTTTGAACACTGAAGCTTTCTTT,14,TRBV16,-,TRBJ1-1,-
CASSPYTSTNEKLFF,TGTGCCAGCAGCCCCTACACTTCAACTAATGAAAAACTGTTTTTT,15,TRBV6-5,-,TRBJ1-4,-
CASSLQGSDYEQYF,TGTGCCAGCAGTTTGCAGGGTTCAGACTACGAGCAGTACTTC,14,TRBV5-4,-,TRBJ2-7,-
CASTSWGGSYEQYF,TGTGCCAGCACCAGCTGGGGCGGCTCCTACGAGCAGTACTTC,14,TRBV5-5,-,TRBJ2-7,-
CASSLVNQPQHF,TGTGCCAGCAGCTTGGTAAATCAGCCCCAGCATTTT,12,TRBV5-6,-,TRBJ1-5,-
CASSFLLSGANVLTF,TGTGCCAGCAGCTTCCTCCTCTCTGGGGCCAACGTCCTGACTTTC,15,TRBV5-6,-,TRBJ2-6,-
CASSLLTGALSGANVLTF,TGTGCCAGCAGCTTATTGACAGGGGCCCTCTCTGGGGCCAACGTCCTGACTTTC,18,TRBV7-6,-,TRBJ2-6,TRBD1
CASSTKVIAGEQETQYF,TGTGCCAGCAGTACAAAGGTAATAGCGGGCGAACAAGAGACCCAGTACTTC,17,TRBV7-3,-,TRBJ2-5,TRBD2
CASSPSAGIESYEQYF,TGTGCCAGCAGCCCCTCAGCGGGAATAGAGTCCTACGAGCAGTACTTC,16,TRBV27,-,TRBJ2-7,TRBD2
CASSYGTEEGYGYTF,TGTGCCAGCAGTTACGGGACAGAGGAGGGCTATGGCTACACCTTC,15,TRBV28,once,TRBJ1-2,TRBD1
CASSLRAGGYTF,TGTGCCAGCAGCTTGCGGGCGGGGGGCTACACCTTC,12,TRBV5-8,-,TRBJ1-2,-
CASSFGGAADEQYF,TGTGCCAGCAGCTTCGGGGGGGCCGCAGACGAGCAGTACTTC,14,TRBV11-2,-,TRBJ2-7,TRBD2
CASRTGSEQYF,TGCGCCAGCAGAACAGGGTCCGAGCAGTACTTC,11,TRBV5-1,-,TRBJ2-7,-
CASSLSGPAKNIQYF,TGTGCCAGCAGCCTCTCAGGGCCAGCCAAAAACATTCAGTACTTC,15,TRBV7-9,-,TRBJ2-4,-
CASSGDYFYEQYF,TGCGCCAGCAGTGGGGACTATTTTTACGAGCAGTACTTC,13,TRBV10-1,few,TRBJ2-7,TRBD2
CASSTYRGAGELFF,TGTGCCAGCAGCACCTACAGGGGCGCCGGGGAGCTGTTTTTT,14,TRBV11-2,-,TRBJ2-2,TRBD1
CASSQEPGQGGYEQYF,TGTGCCAGCAGCCAAGAGCCGGGACAGGGAGGGTACGAGCAGTACTTC,16,TRBV4-2,-,TRBJ2-7,TRBD1
CASEGDSYEQYF,TGCGCCAGCGAAGGGGATTCCTACGAGCAGTACTTC,12,TRBV5-1,-,TRBJ2-7,-
CASSAPGSSYNSPLHF,TGTGCCAGCAGCGCCCCCGGGAGCTCCTATAATTCACCCCTCCACTTT,16,TRBV9,once,TRBJ1-6,-
CASSLSGVATEAFF,TGTGCCAGCAGTTTATCCGGTGTCGCCACTGAAGCTTTCTTT,14,TRBV27,-,TRBJ1-1,-
CASSDAGPLDEQFF,TGTGCCAGCAGTGACGCCGGTCCCCTCGATGAGCAGTTCTTC,14,TRBV6-6,-,TRBJ2-1,-
CASSPGTSGYEQYF,TGTGCCAGCTCACCCGGGACTAGCGGTTACGAGCAGTACTTC,14,TRBV18,-,TRBJ2-7,TRBD2